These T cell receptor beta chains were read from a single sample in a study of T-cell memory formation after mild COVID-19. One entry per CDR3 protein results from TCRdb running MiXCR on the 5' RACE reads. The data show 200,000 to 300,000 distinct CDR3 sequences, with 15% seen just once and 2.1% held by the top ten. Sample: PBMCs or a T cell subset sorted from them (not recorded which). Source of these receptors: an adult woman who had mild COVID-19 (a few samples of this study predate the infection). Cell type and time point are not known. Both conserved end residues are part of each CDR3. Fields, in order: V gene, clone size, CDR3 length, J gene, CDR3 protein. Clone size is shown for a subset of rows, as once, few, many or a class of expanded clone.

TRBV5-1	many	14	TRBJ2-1	CASSLAETYNEQFF
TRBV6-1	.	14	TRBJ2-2	CASRGQGNTGELFF
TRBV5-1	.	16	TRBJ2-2	CASSLTGSGNTGELFF
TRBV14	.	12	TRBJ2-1	CASRRGSNEQFF
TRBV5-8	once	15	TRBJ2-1	CASSFRGAAYNEQFF
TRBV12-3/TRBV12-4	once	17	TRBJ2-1	CASSLGALADRNNEQFF
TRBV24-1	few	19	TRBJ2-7	CATRNRSGYETSGPYEQYF
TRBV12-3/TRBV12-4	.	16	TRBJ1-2	CASSPVGSPFNYGYTF
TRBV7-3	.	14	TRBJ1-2	CASSLTGQDYGYTF
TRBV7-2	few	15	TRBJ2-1	CASSLGGTLYNEQFF
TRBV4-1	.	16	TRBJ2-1	CASSQFGGSALNEQFF
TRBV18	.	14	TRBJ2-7	CASSPPRSDYEQYF
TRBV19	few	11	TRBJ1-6	CASSIVPPLHF
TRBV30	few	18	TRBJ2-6	CAWSPPGQARSGANVLTF
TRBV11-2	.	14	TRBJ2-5	CASSSAGVKETQYF
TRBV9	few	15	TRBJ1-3	CASSRIGQAGNTIYF
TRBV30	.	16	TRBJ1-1	CAWSSLRTGANTEAFF
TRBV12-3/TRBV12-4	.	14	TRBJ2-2	CASRQGSDTGELFF
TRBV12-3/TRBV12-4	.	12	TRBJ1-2	CASSLRTRGYTF
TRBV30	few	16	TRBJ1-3	CAWSSQIPSSGNTIYF
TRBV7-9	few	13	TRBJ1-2	CASSLMTGAWCTF
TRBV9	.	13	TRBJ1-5	CASSLSNGGPQHF
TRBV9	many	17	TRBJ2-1	CASSVAPSGLLKGEQFF
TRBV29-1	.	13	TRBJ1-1	CSVAGRQRTEAFF
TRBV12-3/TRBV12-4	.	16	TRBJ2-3	CASSAYTGLDTDTQYF
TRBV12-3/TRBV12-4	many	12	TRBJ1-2	CASSFREGGYTF
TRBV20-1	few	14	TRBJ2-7	CSARASANSYEQYF
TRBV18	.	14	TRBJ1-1	CASSGNSKNTEAFF
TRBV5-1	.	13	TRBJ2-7	CASSLVPTREQYF
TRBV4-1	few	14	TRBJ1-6	CASSQVTVSSPLHF
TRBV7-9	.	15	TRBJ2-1	CASSLIAGGFDEQFF
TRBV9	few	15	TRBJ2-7	CASSADSPSSYEQYF
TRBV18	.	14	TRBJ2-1	CASSPPGVYNEQFF
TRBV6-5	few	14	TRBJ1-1	CASSYQSFGTEAFF
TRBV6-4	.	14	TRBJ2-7	CASSDSHDRGEQYF
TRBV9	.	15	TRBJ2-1	CARSVGGGSYNEQFF
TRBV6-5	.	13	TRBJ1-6	CASSYSSYSPLHF
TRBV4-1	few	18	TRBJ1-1	CASSQVLARTGLNTEAFF
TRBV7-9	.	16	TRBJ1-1	CASSPREGDRNTEAFF
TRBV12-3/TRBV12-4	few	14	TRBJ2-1	CASSLRGGGGEQFF